The 32 T cell receptor beta chains given below trace back to one sample, sequenced in a study of blood T cell repertoires in COVID-19. The protocol was immunoSEQ multiplex PCR, while the TCRdb copy is restricted to in-frame clones and leaves out a portion. The top ten hold more than 4% of the sample, which has about 200,000 clones, roughly 90% seen once. Sequencing was carried out using PBMCs or T cells enriched from blood (not recorded which). These receptors all stem from a woman in her twenties or thirties who had been exposed to COVID-19.

The chain recombines TRBV5-1 with TRBJ1-5; 9 bases line up with TRBD1. This CDR3 is 17 amino acids long. Losses at the gene ends were 4 bases for V and 2 bases for J; bases not matched to a gene: 10. CDR1 is SGHRS, CDR2 YFSETQ, per germline. The CDR3, as DNA: TGCGCCAGCAGCCCCGGGACAGGGACTAGGGGCAATCAGCCCCAGCATTTT. Amino acids: CASSPGTGTRGNQPQHF.

This clone showed up just a few times. The chain employs TRBV18 and TRBJ1-4, with 8 nucleotides matching TRBD1. The CDR3 is 17 amino acids. Germline V gives CDR1 KGHSH, CDR2 LQKENI. Trimming removed 5 bases from V and 0 bases from J; junction bases left unmatched: 8. The CDR3 protein is CASSSQGAEATNEKLFF. CDR3 in DNA: TGTGCCAGCTCAAGTCAGGGGGCGGAAGCAACTAATGAAAAACTGTTTTTT.

In nucleotides, the CDR3 is TGTGCCAGCAGACCGACAGGGACGGCTTCACCCCTCCACTTT. Residues: CASRPTGTASPLHF. This sequence joins TRBV2 and TRBJ1-6; 7 bases match TRBD1. After removal of 6 bases from V and 9 bases from J, the junction contained 8 bases not matched to a gene. Germline V gives CDR1 SNHLY, CDR2 FYNNEI. This CDR3 has 14 amino acids.

The chain combines TRBV2 with TRBJ2-3; D gene ambiguous. The CDR3 loop spans 12 amino acids. Germline loops: CDR1 SNHLY, CDR2 FYNNEI. V was shortened by 8 bases and J by 2 bases, with 8 bases between the two germline ends. The CDR3 DNA sequence: TGTGCCAGCGAACTACTCACAGATACGCAGTATTTT. Its protein product is CASELLTDTQYF.

This chain's CDR3 is CASSPARTGSTDTQYF. In DNA form, the CDR3 reads TGTGCCAGCAGCCCCGCCCGGACAGGGAGCACAGATACGCAGTATTTT. The rearrangement uses TRBV5-4 and TRBJ2-3; 8 positions agree with TRBD1. This CDR3 is built from 16 residues. Germline V gene sequence: CDR1 SGHNT, CDR2 YYREEE (reference sequence). V gave up 4 bases and J gave up 0 bases; unmatched junction bases: 7.

The genes are TRBV6-5 and TRBJ1-4; 7 bases are a match to TRBD1. The CDR3 consists of 15 residues. The V gene's germline CDR1 is MNHEY and CDR2 SVGAGI. V was clipped by 4 bases and J by 5 bases; unmatched bases: 7. The CDR3 DNA is TGTGCCAGCAGTTCCACGGACAGGTCGAATGAAAAACTGTTTTTT. Its translation is CASSSTDRSNEKLFF.

Written as DNA, the CDR3 is TGTGCCAGTAGTACGGGACACTCCTACGAGCAGTACTTC. Its translation: CASSTGHSYEQYF. The chain joins TRBV19 to TRBJ2-7; D perhaps matches TRBD1 (6 bases). The germline gives CDR1 LNHDA, CDR2 SQIVND (reference sequence). Trimming shortened V by 4 bases and J by 0 bases, and 7 bases separated the two germline ends. The CDR3 covers 13 residues.

This clone came up a few times. The chain is built from TRBV4-1 and TRBJ1-5; 9 bases are shared with TRBD1. After removal of 1 base from V and 2 bases from J, the junction contained 3 bases not matched to a gene. The V gene's germline CDR1 is MGHRA and CDR2 YSYEKL. The CDR3 runs 16 residues. CDR3 in DNA: TGCGCCAGCAGCCAAGGGGACAGGGCGGGCAATCAGCCCCAGCATTTT. It encodes CASSQGDRAGNQPQHF.

This CDR3 is CATSDLQGGETQYF. CDR3 DNA sequence: TGTGCCACCAGTGACCTACAAGGAGGGGAGACCCAGTACTTC. The chain is built from TRBV24-1 and TRBJ2-5; perhaps TRBD2 as D (6 bases). Germline values: CDR1 KGHDR, CDR2 SFDVKD. V shed 4 bases and J shed 5 bases, with 13 bases lying between them. The CDR3 has 14 residues.

The chain is built from TRBV5-1 and TRBJ2-2; the match to TRBD1 covers 7 bases. J was trimmed by 5 bases and V by 2 bases; bases with no gene match: 3. CDR3 length: 14 residues. The germline V gene has CDR1 SGHRS and CDR2 YFSETQ. CDR3 protein: CASSFDRVTGELFF. The CDR3 DNA follows: TGCGCCAGCAGCTTCGACAGGGTGACCGGGGAGCTGTTTTTT.

This CDR3 reads CASAGMSSPLHF. The CDR3 DNA follows: TGTGCCAGCGCCGGGATGAGTTCACCCCTCCACTTT. The chain is built from TRBV19 and TRBJ1-6; D gene unclear. Trimming cost V 9 bases and J 9 bases, with 12 bases left between them. The CDR3 runs 12 residues. CDR1 is LNHDA, CDR2 SQIVND, per germline (reference sequence).

This chain uses TRBV2 with TRBJ2-5; 13 nucleotides line up with TRBD2. Unmatched junction bases numbered 3, after V lost 6 bases and J lost 5 bases. The CDR3 length is 14 residues. CDR1 is SNHLY, CDR2 FYNNEI, per germline. The CDR3 loop is CASRLAGGLETQYF. CDR3 coding DNA: TGTGCCAGCAGACTAGCGGGGGGGCTGGAGACCCAGTACTTC.

The chain recombines TRBV5-1 with TRBJ2-7; D is undetermined. The CDR3 runs to 12 residues. V lost 4 bases, J lost 3 bases, and 8 bases lay in between. CDR1 and CDR2 (germline): SGHRS, YFSETQ. DNA for the CDR3: TGCGCCAGCAGCCCAGGTTTCTACGAGCAGTACTTC. It specifies CASSPGFYEQYF.

This chain links TRBV24-1 with TRBJ1-2; 10 bases fit TRBD1. Germline trimming cut 4 bases from V and 6 bases from J; bases unmatched to any gene: 7. In germline, CDR1 is KGHDR, CDR2 SFDVKD. This CDR3 has 15 residues. Written as DNA, the CDR3 is TGTGCCACCAGTGACCCCAGCGGGACAGGGGATGGCTACACCTTC. It specifies CATSDPSGTGDGYTF.

This clone was observed a handful of times. The chain couples TRBV6-5 to TRBJ1-5, with 8 bases identical to TRBD1. The CDR3 totals 14 residues. V lost 4 bases and J lost 4; bases outside the gene matches: 3. Germline CDR1 and CDR2: MNHEY and SVGAGI. The CDR3 DNA is TGTGCCAGCAGTTTACAGGGGGGGAATCAGCCCCAGCATTTT. Its translation: CASSLQGGNQPQHF.

For this clone: Other DNA variants within this sample encode the same CDR3. The J gene is TRBJ1-2, the V gene TRBV9; 9 bases agree with TRBD1. CDR3 length equals 13 residues. V shed 4 bases, J shed 5 bases, and the junction held 3 bases outside the gene matches. Germline CDR1 is SGDLS and CDR2 is YYNGEE. CDR3 sequence (DNA): TGTGCCAGCAGCCCGACAGGGGGTTATGGCTACACCTTC. This translates into CASSPTGGYGYTF.

The chain recombines TRBV30 with TRBJ1-6; 10 nucleotides agree with TRBD1. The trim removed 2 bases at V and 7 bases at J, leaving 5 bases unmatched. The CDR3 totals 15 residues. Germline assignment: CDR1 GTSNPN and CDR2 SVGIG (reference sequence). CDR3 coding DNA: TGTGCCTGGAGTAGGTGGACAGGGGGAAATTCACCCCTCCACTTT. Amino acid sequence: CAWSRWTGGNSPLHF. The whole variable domain, remainder taken from reference TRBV30 and TRBJ1-6, is SQTIHQWPATLVQPVGSPLSLECTVEGTSNPNLYWYRQAAGRGLQLLFYSVGIGQISSEVPQNLSASRPQDRQFILSSKKLLLSDSGFYLCAWSRWTGGNSPLHFGNGTRLTVT.

This clone was counted only a few times. The V and J genes are TRBV7-8 and TRBJ1-6; possibly TRBD1 for D (5 bases). CDR1 SGHVS and CDR2 FQNEAQ come from the germline V gene. This CDR3 region has 14 residues. Trimming removed 3 bases from V and 9 bases from J, with 12 bases in between. CDR3 in amino acids: CASSFPGGTSPLHF. In DNA form, the CDR3 reads TGTGCCAGCAGCTTTCCGGGGGGGACTTCACCCCTCCACTTT.

The J gene is TRBJ1-2, the V gene TRBV13; TRBD1 might be the D (6 bases). This CDR3 comprises 12 residues. Germline V gene sequence: CDR1 PRHDT, CDR2 FYEKMQ (reference sequence). V lost 6 bases, J lost 8 bases, and 13 bases lay in between. The CDR3 nucleotides read TGTGCCAGCAGTTACAGGGAGACGGGCTACACCTTC. Protein sequence: CASSYRETGYTF.

Here the CDR3 reads CAISGGAKNTEAFF. CDR3 nucleotide sequence: TGTGCCATCAGTGGCGGCGCAAAGAACACTGAAGCTTTCTTT. V and J are TRBV10-3 and TRBJ1-1, with no clear D. The CDR3 consists of 14 residues. Trimming stripped 4 bases from V and 1 base from J, with 10 bases between. Per the germline V gene, CDR1 is ENHRY and CDR2 is SYGVKD.

V is TRBV27 and J is TRBJ2-2, with 9 bases lining up with TRBD1. J was trimmed by 3 bases and V by 8 bases; bases with no gene match: 10. Germline CDR1 is MNHEY and CDR2 is SMNVEV (reference sequence). CDR3 length equals 16 residues. CDR3 sequence (DNA): TGTGCCAGCCGACCGGGACAGGGACGGGACACCGGGGAGCTGTTTTTT. Translated: CASRPGQGRDTGELFF.

The chain links TRBV7-6 to TRBJ2-1, with unresolved D. CDR1 SGHVS and CDR2 FNYEAQ come from the germline V gene. The germline V and J ends were trimmed by 4 bases and 7 bases, with 8 bases remaining between them. CDR3 length equals 12 residues. DNA of the CDR3: TGTGCCAGCAGCTCGGGTCAAAATGAGCAGTTCTTC. The encoded protein is CASSSGQNEQFF.

The chain combines TRBV3-1 (or the pseudogene TRBV3-2) with TRBJ1-2, with D possibly matching TRBD1 (6 bases). The CDR3 is 15 amino acids. The V and J ends lost 2 bases and 3 bases respectively, with 13 bases between them. Germline-derived CDR1 and CDR2 are LGHDT and YNNKEL (reference sequence). CDR3: CASSQPGEGDYGYTF. CDR3 nucleotides: TGTGCCAGCAGCCAACCGGGTGAGGGGGACTATGGCTACACCTTC.

This chain connects TRBV6-5 to TRBJ1-2, with 7 bases fitting TRBD1. Germline loops: CDR1 MNHEY, CDR2 SVGAGI. V trimming: 1 base; J trimming: 4 bases; junction bases outside the gene matches: 6. The CDR3 has 15 residues. The chain's CDR3 is CASSYFRDSSYGYTF. CDR3 coding DNA: TGTGCCAGCAGTTACTTCCGGGACAGCTCCTATGGCTACACCTTC.

The chain joins TRBV19 to TRBJ2-7; D is ambiguous. V lost 2 bases and J lost 4, with 9 bases in between. This CDR3 has 13 residues. Germline CDR1 and CDR2: LNHDA and SQIVND (reference sequence). For the CDR3, the DNA is TGTGCCAGTAGTATACAGACTGATTACGAGCAGTACTTC. Amino acids: CASSIQTDYEQYF.

This chain joins TRBV3-1 (or the pseudogene TRBV3-2) and TRBJ2-1; D is perhaps TRBD1 (6 bases). The CDR3 is 15 residues long. Germline CDR1 is LGHDT and CDR2 is YNNKEL (reference sequence). Deletions cut 7 bases from V and 0 bases from J, with 13 bases between. CDR3 amino acids: CASTLDRRSYNEQFF. The CDR3 DNA reads as TGTGCCAGCACCCTGGACAGACGCTCCTACAATGAGCAGTTCTTC.

V is TRBV19 and J is TRBJ1-6; D remains ambiguous. The V gene lost 5 bases and the J gene lost 8 bases, with 10 bases spanning the gap. The CDR3 spans 13 residues. The germline CDR1 and CDR2 sequences are LNHDA and SQIVND (reference sequence). CDR3 protein: CASSPGPHSPLHF. Written as DNA, the CDR3 is TGTGCCAGTAGTCCCGGTCCACATTCACCCCTCCACTTT.

Worth noting for this clone: One end of the junction fails to match germline, which may point to a read error. V is TRBV4-1 and J is TRBJ2-1; perhaps TRBD1 as D (7 bases). The V gene's germline CDR1 is MGHRA and CDR2 YSYEKL. The CDR3 has 15 amino acids. The CDR3 nucleotides are TGCGCCAGCAGTCAAGGACGTCAGGGGGGCAATGAGCAGTTCTTC. This codes for CASSQGRQGGNEQFF.

The chain joins TRBV6-2 or TRBV6-3 to TRBJ1-1; 9 bases are a match to TRBD1. The V and J ends lost 5 bases and 5 bases, in that order; junction bases with no gene match: 6. This CDR3 is 14 amino acids long. Germline CDR1 reads MNHEY; CDR2 reads SVGEGT. As DNA, the CDR3 is TGTGCCAGCAGTCGACAGGGGGGAAGAACTGAAGCTTTCTTT. Translation gives CASSRQGGRTEAFF.

The chain uses TRBV5-1 and TRBJ2-3, with 16 bases lining up with TRBD2. In germline, CDR1 is SGHRS, CDR2 YFSETQ. J was trimmed by 2 bases and V by 4 bases; bases with no gene match: 7. The CDR3 extends over 18 amino acids. CDR3 nucleotides: TGCGCCAGCAGCCTCGGGACTAGCGGGGGGGCCTACACAGATACGCAGTATTTT. Its translation is CASSLGTSGGAYTDTQYF.

V gene TRBV18 combines with J gene TRBJ1-3, with D unresolved. With 5 bases removed from V and 2 bases from J, the gap between germline ends came to 13 bases. The CDR3 has 15 amino acids. Germline V lookup: CDR1 KGHSH, CDR2 LQKENI. The CDR3 spells CASSSQRQTGNTIYF. The CDR3 nucleotides are TGTGCCAGCTCATCACAGCGGCAAACTGGAAACACCATATATTTT.

This rearrangement joins TRBV5-1 to TRBJ1-1; 7 nucleotides match TRBD1. From germline, CDR1 is SGHRS and CDR2 YFSETQ. CDR3 length: 14 amino acids. V dropped 4 bases and J dropped 1; count of bases not matched to a gene: 4. The CDR3 DNA follows: TGCGCCAGCAGCCAGGGGGGTGGGAACACTGAAGCTTTCTTT. Protein product: CASSQGGGNTEAFF. Full variable domain (outside the CDR3, taken from reference TRBV5-1 and TRBJ1-1): KAGVTQTPRYLIKTRGQQVTLSCSPISGHRSVSWYQQTPGQGLQFLFEYFSETQRNKGNFPGRFSGRQFSNSRSEMNVSTLELGDSALYLCASSQGGGNTEAFFGQGTRLTVV.